This T cell receptor beta chain originates from a study of T cells in women clearing cervical HPV infection (dated by TCRdb to the late 2010s). Regarding the complete study: The cases were approximately 23 women with histologically confirmed HPV16-related CIN3 or worse, and 2 of those women had invasive cancers. An exploratory proof-of-principle case-control study, nested within the Guanacaste HPV Natural History Study in Costa Rica, was conducted to compare TCR repertoires across cervical HPV16 outcomes. Blood from cases was collected at the visit at which the lesion was first identified, whereas blood from controls was collected once infection was no longer detected. Since only a few of the women had HLA typing available, the possibility that HLA type was acting as a confounder could not be ruled out. Cases and controls were matched on year of sample collection and on age within five years. The parent cohort enrolled under 11,000 women aged 18 or older in Guanacaste, Costa Rica, in 1993 to 1994 and followed the women for seven years. Median age was about 30 years in cases versus 38 to 45 in controls, and baseline characteristics did not differ significantly. Five blinded duplicates per group were added as quality controls, giving some 60 samples: approximately 50 participants and 10 replicates. Controls were over 20 women whose single incident HPV16 infection cleared within 12 months without precancer or cancer developing. Among cases, blood sampling occurred a median of roughly 150 days after lesion detection, with an interquartile range of about 85 to 210 days.

Cut back by 7 bases and 1 base, the V and J ends lie 10 bases apart. The CDR3 runs 13 residues from the cysteine to the phenylalanine. The DNA shown is the part of the CDR3 that was read: 30 bases, in frame from base 1. The germline V gene provides CDR1 SNHLY and CDR2 FYNNEI. Using the immunoSEQ assay, multiplex PCR amplified TCR beta CDR3 regions from an average of about 1,300 ng of genomic DNA per sample. To correct primer bias, the assay used a complete synthetic TCR repertoire to set an amplification baseline. The amplicons were sequenced on the Illumina platform. The source study handled its data this way. Sequences were error-corrected by clustering with frequency ratios and a modified nearest-neighbor algorithm, then analyzed in the immunoSEQ Analyzer with IMGT gene definitions. At each rarefaction depth, TCR richness and evenness were averaged across 20 rarefaction repeats, and samples with fewer sequences than that depth were excluded. Wilcoxon rank sum tests with FDR correction were used to compare relative abundances of V, D and J genes between the groups. Blinded duplicates gave an intraclass correlation of around 96% for TCR richness and an average of roughly 76% across over 65 gene segments. TCRdb stores this immuneACCESS table with in-frame sequences only. Part of the clones is absent; in the studies checked, under half of the shortfall reflects unresolved V genes, and no reason is known for the rest. V, J and clone size derive from that table, while D and trimming were established from the DNA sequence. Per the sample table, the count is roughly 35,000 clones. Roughly 1.6% of the sample lies in the top ten.

Every participant had a single incident cervical HPV16 infection, and women with prevalent HPV16 infections were excluded. Cervical HPV DNA was detected with MY09/MY11 PCR, and genotyping was done by dot-blot hybridization. Fifteen mL of heparinized blood were centrifuged, and the buffy coat was aliquoted, frozen at -30°C, then stored at -80°C. QIAGEN kits were used to extract genomic DNA from the buffy coat specimens. Worth noting for this clone: Its cognate antigen has yet to be identified. The CDR3 is cut off 3 residues early in the read; its end comes from the germline J gene.

Study-level results and caveats: Random forest classifiers that combined richness and V gene abundances separated cases from controls with an estimated AUC of 0.83. Whether associations preceded infection or resulted from infection could not be shown with the cross-sectional design, and effector/memory subsets and HPV-specific T cells were not isolated. Because the number of T cells in each sample was unknown, differences in richness could reflect differing T-cell content rather than repertoire biology. TCR repertoire richness was significantly higher in CIN3+ cases than in controls across sequencing depths, while evenness did not differ. Lower TRBV6-7 relative abundance was observed in cases than in controls (0.11% versus 0.16%; Bonferroni P = 0.0008).

This TCR was sampled from a woman between 18 and 75 years old with a cervical HPV16 infection that either progressed to CIN3+ or cleared (not recorded which). Input material: blood buffy coat. The rearrangement joined TRBV2 to TRBJ1-1; TRBD1 is a possible D gene, resting on 5 matching bases. The CDR3 reads CASILTGNTEAFF. CDR3 DNA (partial): TGTGCCAGCATCCTTACAGGGAACACTGAA.